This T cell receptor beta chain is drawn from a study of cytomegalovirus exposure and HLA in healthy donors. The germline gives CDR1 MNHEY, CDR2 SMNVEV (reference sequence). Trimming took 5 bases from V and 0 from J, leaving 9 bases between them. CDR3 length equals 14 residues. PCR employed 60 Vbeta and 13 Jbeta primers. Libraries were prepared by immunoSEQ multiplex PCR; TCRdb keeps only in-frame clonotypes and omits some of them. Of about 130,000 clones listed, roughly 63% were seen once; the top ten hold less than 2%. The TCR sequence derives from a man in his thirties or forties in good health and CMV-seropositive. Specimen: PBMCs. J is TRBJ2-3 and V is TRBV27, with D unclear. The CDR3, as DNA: TGTGCCAGCAGTCGCCGAGGAAGCACAGATACGCAGTATTTT. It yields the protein CASSRRGSTDTQYF.